Here is one T cell receptor beta chain with its context. Trimming cost V 2 bases and J 5 bases, with 4 bases left between them. The CDR3 sequence is 11 residues long. The germline gives CDR1 SGHTA, CDR2 FQGNSA. The data are from a study of blood T cell repertoires in COVID-19. Looking at the study overall: From the United States, Italy and Spain came samples of acute and convalescent COVID-19. Sources were T cells, B-cell-depleted T cells, or PBMCs; the material itself was cDNA or gDNA.

The data were produced by immunoSEQ multiplex PCR, yet TCRdb's version contains in-frame clones alone and is incomplete. In the table there are 95,000 to 150,000 clones, roughly 80% of which are singletons. Seattle's cohort entered during active infection and was followed longitudinally. The receptor's source is a man older than 75 with COVID-19, enrolled during active disease. This chain connects TRBV7-2 to TRBJ2-7; D gene unclear. Sequences were obtained from peripheral blood. In DNA form, the CDR3 reads TGTGCCAGCAGCTTAATCGACGAGCAGTACTTC. Translated: CASSLIDEQYF.